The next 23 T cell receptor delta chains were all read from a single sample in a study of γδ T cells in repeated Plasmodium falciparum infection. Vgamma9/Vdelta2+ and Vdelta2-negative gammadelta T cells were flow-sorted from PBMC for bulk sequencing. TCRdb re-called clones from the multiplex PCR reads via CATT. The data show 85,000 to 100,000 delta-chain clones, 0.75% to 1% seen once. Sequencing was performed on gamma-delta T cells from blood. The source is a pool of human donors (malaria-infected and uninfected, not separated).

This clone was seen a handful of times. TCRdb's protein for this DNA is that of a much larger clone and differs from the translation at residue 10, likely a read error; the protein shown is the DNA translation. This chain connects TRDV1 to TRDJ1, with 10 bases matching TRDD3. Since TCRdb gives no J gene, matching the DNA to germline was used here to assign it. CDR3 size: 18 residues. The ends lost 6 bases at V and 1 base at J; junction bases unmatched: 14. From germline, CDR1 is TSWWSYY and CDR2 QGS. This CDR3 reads CALGSAYWGMIITDKLIF. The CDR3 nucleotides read TGTGCTCTTGGTAGTGCCTACTGGGGGATGATTATCACCGATAAACTCATCTTT.

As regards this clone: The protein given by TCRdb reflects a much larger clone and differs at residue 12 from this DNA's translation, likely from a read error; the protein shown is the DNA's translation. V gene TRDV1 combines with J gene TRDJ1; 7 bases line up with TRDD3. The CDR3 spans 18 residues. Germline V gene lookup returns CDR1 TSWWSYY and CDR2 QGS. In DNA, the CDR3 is TGTGCTCTGGGGGAACTTCGCCCAATCTGGGGGGACACCGATAAACTCATCTTT. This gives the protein CALGELRPIWGDTDKLIF.

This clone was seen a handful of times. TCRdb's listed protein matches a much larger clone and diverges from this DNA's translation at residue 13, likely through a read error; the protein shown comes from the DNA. CDR3 residues: CACDSLLGDTRGSTDKLIF. The CDR3 region has the DNA TGTGCCTGTGACTCTCTACTGGGGGATACGCGTGGGAGCACCGATAAACTCATCTTT. The chain joins TRDV2 to TRDJ1, with 13 positions matching TRDD3. The J gene comes from matching the DNA to germline here; TCRdb lacks it. J lost 1 base, V lost 3 bases, and 13 bases had no gene match. CDR3 length: 19 amino acids. Germline V lookup: CDR1 GEAIGNYY, CDR2 EKD.

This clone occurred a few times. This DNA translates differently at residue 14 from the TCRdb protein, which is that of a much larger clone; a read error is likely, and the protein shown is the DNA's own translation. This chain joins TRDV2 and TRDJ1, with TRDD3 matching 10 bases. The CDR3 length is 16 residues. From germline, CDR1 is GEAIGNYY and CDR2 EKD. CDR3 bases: TGTGCCTGTGACACCGTTTCGCTGGGGGATAAAGATAAATTCATCTTT. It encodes CACDTVSLGDKDKFIF.

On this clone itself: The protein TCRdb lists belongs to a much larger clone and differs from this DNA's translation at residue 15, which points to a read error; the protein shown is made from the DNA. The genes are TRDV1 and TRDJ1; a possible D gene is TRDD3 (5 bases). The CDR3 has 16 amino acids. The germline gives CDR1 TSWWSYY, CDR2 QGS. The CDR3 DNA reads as TGCGCCTATATTCCCGCCAGGGGGTCGTACACCGATAAACTCACCTTT. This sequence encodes CAYIPARGSYTDKLTF.

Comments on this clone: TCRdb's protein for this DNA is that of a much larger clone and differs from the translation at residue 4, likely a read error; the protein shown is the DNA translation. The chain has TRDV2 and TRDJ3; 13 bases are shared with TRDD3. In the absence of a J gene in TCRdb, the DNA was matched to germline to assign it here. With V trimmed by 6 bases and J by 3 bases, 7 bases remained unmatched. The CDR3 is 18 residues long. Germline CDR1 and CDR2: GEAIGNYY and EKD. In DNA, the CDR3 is TGTGCCTGTAACCTTACTGGGGGATACGGCTGGGACACCCGACAGATGTTTTTC. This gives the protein CACNLTGGYGWDTRQMFF.

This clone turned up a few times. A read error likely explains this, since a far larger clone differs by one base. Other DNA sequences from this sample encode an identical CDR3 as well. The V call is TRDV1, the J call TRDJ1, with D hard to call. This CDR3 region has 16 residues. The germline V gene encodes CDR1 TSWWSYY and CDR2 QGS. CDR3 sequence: CALAIRYKRSTDKLIF. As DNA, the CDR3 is TGTGCTCTCGCCATTAGGTATAAGCGATCCACCGATAAACTCATATTT.

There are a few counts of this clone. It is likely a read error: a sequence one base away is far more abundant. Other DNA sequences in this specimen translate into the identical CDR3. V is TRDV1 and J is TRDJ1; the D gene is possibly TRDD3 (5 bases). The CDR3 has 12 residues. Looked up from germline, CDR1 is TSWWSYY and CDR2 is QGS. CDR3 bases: TGCGCTCTTGGGGAACAGTACGATAAACTCATCTTT. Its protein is CALGEQYDKLIF.

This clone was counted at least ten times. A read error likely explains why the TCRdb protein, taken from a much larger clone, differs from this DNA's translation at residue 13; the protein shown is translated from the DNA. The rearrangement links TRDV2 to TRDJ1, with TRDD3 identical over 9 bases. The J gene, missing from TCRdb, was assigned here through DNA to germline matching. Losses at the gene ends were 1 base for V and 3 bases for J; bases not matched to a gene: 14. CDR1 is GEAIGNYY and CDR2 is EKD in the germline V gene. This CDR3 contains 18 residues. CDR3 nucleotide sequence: TGTGCCTGTGACACGGTTACTGGGGGACAGACATACGCCGATAAACTCATCTTT. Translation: CACDTVTGGQTYADKLIF.

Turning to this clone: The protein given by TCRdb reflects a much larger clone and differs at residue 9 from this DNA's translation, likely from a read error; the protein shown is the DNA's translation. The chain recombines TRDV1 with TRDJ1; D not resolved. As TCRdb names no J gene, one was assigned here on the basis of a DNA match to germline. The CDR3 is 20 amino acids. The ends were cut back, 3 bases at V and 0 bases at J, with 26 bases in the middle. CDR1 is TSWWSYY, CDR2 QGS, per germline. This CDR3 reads CALGELVFSLQGVYTDKLIF. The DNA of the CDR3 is TGTGCTCTTGGGGAGCTGGTTTTTTCGTTACAAGGGGTCTACACCGATAAACTCATCTTT.

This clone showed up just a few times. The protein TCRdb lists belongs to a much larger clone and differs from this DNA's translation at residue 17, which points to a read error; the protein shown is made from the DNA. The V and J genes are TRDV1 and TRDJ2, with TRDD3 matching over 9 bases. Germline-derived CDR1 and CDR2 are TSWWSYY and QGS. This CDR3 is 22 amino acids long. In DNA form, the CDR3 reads TGTGCTCTTGGGGACTTCCGAGAATACTGGGGGACCCTCCGAGCTTTGGCAGCACAACTCTTCTTT. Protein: CALGDFREYWGTLRALAAQLFF.

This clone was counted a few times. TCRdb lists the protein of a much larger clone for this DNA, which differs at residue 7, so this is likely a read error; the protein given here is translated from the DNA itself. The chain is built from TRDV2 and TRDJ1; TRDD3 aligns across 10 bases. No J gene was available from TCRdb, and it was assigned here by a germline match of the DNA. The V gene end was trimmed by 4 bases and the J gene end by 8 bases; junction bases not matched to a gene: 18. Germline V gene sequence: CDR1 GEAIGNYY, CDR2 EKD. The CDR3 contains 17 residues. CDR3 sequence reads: CACDTVPGDTLARKLIF. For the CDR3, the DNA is TGTGCCTGTGATACCGTACCGGGGGATACGCTTGCCCGAAAACTCATCTTT.

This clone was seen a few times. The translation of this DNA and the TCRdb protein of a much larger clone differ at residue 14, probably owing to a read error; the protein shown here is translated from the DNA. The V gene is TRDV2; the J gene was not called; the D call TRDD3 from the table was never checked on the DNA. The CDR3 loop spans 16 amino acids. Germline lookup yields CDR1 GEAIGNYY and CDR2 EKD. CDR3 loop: CACDLLAGGNHDKFIF. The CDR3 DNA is TGTGCCTGTGACCTCCTCGCTGGGGGAAACCACGATAAATTCATCTTT.

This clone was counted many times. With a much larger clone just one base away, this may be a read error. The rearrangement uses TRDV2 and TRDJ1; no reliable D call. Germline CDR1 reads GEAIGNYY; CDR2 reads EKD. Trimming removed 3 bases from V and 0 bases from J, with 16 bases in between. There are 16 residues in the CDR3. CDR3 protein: CACDPLEDRYTDKLIF. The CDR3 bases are TGTGCCTGTGACCCCTTGGAGGACCGGTACACCGATAAACTCATCTTT.

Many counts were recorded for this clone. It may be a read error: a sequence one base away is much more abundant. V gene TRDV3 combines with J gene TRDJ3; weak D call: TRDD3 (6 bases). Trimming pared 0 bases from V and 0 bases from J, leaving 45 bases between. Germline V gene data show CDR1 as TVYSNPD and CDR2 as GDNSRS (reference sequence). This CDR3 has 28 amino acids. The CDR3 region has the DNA TGTGCCTTTAGGCCTAACCCACCAGACGGAAAAGCAATCTGGGGATGGGTGGGCCGCTCCTGGGACACCCGACAGATGTTTTTC. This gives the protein CAFRPNPPDGKAIWGWVGRSWDTRQMFF.

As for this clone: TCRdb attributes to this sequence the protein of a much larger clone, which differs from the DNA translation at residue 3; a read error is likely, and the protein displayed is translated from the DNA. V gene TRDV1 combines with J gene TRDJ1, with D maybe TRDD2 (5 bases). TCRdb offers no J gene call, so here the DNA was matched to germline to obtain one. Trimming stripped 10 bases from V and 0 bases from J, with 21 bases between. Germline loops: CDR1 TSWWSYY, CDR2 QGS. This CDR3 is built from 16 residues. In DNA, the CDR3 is TGTGCTCGTGGAGAGCCTTTTCCTCCTTACACCGATAAACTCATCTTT. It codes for CARGEPFPPYTDKLIF.

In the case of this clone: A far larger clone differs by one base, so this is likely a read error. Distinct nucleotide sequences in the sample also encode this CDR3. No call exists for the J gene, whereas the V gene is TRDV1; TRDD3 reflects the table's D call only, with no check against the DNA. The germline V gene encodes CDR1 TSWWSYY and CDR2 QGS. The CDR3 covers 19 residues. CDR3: CALGELPEPGSGYTDKLIF. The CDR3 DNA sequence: TGTGCTCTTGGGGAACTACCCGAACCGGGGTCCGGGTACACCGATAAGCTCATCTTT.

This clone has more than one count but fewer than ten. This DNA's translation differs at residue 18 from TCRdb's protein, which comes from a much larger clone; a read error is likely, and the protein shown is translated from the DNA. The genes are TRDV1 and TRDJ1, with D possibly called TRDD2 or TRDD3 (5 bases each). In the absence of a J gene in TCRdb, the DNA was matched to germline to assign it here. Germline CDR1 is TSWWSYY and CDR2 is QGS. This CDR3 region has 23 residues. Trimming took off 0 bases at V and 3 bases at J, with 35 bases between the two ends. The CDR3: CALGELLRWGRSLELKYADKLIF. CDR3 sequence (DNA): TGTGCTCTTGGGGAACTCCTTCGTTGGGGTCGGTCGCTCGAACTAAAGTACGCCGATAAACTCATCTTT.

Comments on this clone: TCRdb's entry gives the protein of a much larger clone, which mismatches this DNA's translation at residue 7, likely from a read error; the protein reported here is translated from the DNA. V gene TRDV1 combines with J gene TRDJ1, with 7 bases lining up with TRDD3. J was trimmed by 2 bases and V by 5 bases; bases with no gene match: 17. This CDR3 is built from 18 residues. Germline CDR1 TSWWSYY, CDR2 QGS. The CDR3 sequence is CALGSACLLGKGTDKLIF. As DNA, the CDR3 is TGTGCTCTTGGGAGTGCCTGCCTACTGGGGAAAGGAACCGATAAACTCATCTTT.

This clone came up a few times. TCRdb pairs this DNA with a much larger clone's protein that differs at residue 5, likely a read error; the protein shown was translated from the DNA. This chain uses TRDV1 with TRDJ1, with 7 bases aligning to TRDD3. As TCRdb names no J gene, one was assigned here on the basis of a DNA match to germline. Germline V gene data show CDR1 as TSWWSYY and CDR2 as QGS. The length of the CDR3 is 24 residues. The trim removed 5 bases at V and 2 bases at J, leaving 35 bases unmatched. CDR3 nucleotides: TGTGCTCTTGGGACCAGATCCACGCCTTCGCTCCTGGAATGGGGGAAGGTAGGGACCGATAAACTCATCTTT. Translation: CALGTRSTPSLLEWGKVGTDKLIF.

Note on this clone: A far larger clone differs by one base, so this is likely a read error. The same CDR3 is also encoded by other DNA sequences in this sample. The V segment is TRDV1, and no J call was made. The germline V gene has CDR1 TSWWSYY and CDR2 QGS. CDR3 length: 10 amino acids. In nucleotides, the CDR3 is TGTGCTCTTGGGAAGGCCAAGCTCATCTTT. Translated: CALGKAKLIF.

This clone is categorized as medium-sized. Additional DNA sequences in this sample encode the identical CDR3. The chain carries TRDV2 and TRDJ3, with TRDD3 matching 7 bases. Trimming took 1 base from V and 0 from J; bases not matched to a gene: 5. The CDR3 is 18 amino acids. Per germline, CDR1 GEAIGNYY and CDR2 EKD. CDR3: CACDTGDAHSWDTRQMFF. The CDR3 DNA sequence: TGTGCCTGTGACACGGGGGATGCCCACTCCTGGGACACCCGACAGATGTTTTTC.

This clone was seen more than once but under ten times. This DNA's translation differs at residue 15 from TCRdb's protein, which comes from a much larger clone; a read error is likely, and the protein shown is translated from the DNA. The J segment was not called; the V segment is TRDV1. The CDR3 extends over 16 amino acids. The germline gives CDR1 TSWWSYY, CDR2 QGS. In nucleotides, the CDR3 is TGTGCTCTTGGGGGCCACTCGTTCTGGTTCACCGATAAACTCACCTTT. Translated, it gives CALGGHSFWFTDKLTF.